Below, 23 T cell receptor beta chains from the same sample are listed, as sequenced in a study of synovial regulatory T cells in juvenile arthritis. Data came from immunoSEQ multiplex PCR; TCRdb stores just in-frame clones and leaves some out. This sample's table has about 10,000 clones. The sample taken for sequencing was Treg cells from blood. Specified subset: remaining (HLA-DR-negative) circulating blood Treg cells. The receptors come from a donor younger than 30 with juvenile idiopathic arthritis.

This chain uses TRBV6-1 with TRBJ2-7; TCRdb calls TRBD2, which cannot be checked without DNA. This CDR3 spans 15 amino acids. Only the protein is available. The germline CDR1 and CDR2 sequences are MNHNS and SASEGT. This CDR3 reads CASSEVAGRGLEQYF.

The rearrangement links TRBV5-1 to TRBJ2-7. The CDR3 has 11 residues. No DNA accompanies this entry. The germline CDR1 and CDR2 sequences are SGHRS and YFSETQ. CDR3: CASSSPYEQYF.

The chain links TRBV5-6 to TRBJ2-7; TCRdb gives TRBD2 as the D gene, but with no DNA this cannot be confirmed. The CDR3 sequence is 15 residues long. Only the protein sequence is given. Germline V CDR1 and CDR2: SGHDT, YYEEEE. The CDR3 is CASSLGLAGAYEQYF.

The chain couples TRBV18 to TRBJ2-1; the D call of TRBD1 rests on TCRdb alone, since no DNA is present to check it. The germline V gene encodes CDR1 KGHSH and CDR2 LQKENI. The CDR3 is 16 residues long. The DNA is not on file. The CDR3 sequence is CASSPYGQGSYNEQFF.

The V call is TRBV7-2, the J call TRBJ1-1. Germline CDR1 and CDR2: SGHTA and FQGNSA. CDR3 length equals 19 residues. The DNA is not on file. The CDR3 reads CASSLDRPRRRVGGTEAFF.

This rearrangement joins TRBV6-1 to TRBJ1-6; the TCRdb call, TRBD1, lacks DNA for checking. Germline V CDR1 and CDR2: MNHNS, SASEGT. CDR3 size: 15 residues. No DNA appears here. CDR3 residues: CASSELSGDNSPLHF.

The rearrangement joins TRBV19 to TRBJ1-2; TCRdb designates TRBD1, a call that cannot be tested without DNA. Germline loops: CDR1 LNHDA, CDR2 SQIVND (reference sequence). The CDR3 totals 16 residues. No nucleotide data were recorded. The chain's CDR3 is CASSITGTGGFYGYTF.

The chain joins TRBV2 to TRBJ1-2; TCRdb lists TRBD1, though no DNA is available to test this call. This CDR3 spans 13 amino acids. There is no recorded DNA. Germline V gene data show CDR1 as SNHLY and CDR2 as FYNNEI. The CDR3 protein is CASRGQFGSGYTF.

This sequence joins TRBV7-8 and TRBJ2-7. The CDR3 consists of 14 residues. No coding sequence is recorded. From germline, CDR1 is SGHVS and CDR2 FQNEAQ. The CDR3 protein is CASSTPGTFLEQYF.

V and J are TRBV12-5 and TRBJ2-1; absent DNA, TCRdb's TRBD1 call cannot be checked. CDR1 and CDR2 from the germline V gene are LGHNT and FRNRAP. The CDR3 covers 20 residues. Only the protein is on record. CDR3 in amino acids: CASGYVRDDIYSTVYNEQFF.

This rearrangement joins TRBV7-2 to TRBJ2-7; checking the TCRdb D call of TRBD2 is not possible without DNA. This CDR3 is built from 15 residues. The protein alone is recorded here. Germline values: CDR1 SGHTA, CDR2 FQGNSA. The CDR3 sequence: CASSRATSGITEQYF.

The chain carries TRBV6-1 and TRBJ1-4; TCRdb lists TRBD1, though no DNA is available to test this call. The CDR3 spans 14 residues. The entry carries no DNA sequence. CDR1 and CDR2 (germline): MNHNS, SASEGT. Here the CDR3 reads CASSEQWAGEKLFF.

The CDR3 here is CASSEDRAHYEQYF. This chain joins TRBV18 and TRBJ2-7; absent DNA, TCRdb's TRBD1 call cannot be checked. The CDR3 runs 14 residues. The coding DNA is unavailable. Germline V CDR1 and CDR2: KGHSH, LQKENI.

This sequence joins TRBV18 and TRBJ2-7. The V gene's germline CDR1 is KGHSH and CDR2 LQKENI. This CDR3 contains 16 residues. No DNA sequence is on record. The CDR3 protein is CASSPPTRVPAYEQYF. Based on the CDR3 plus reference TRBV18 and TRBJ2-7, the full variable domain is NAGVMQNPRHLVRRRGQEARLRCSPMKGHSHVYWYRQLPEEGLKFMVYLQKENIIDESGMPKERFSAEFPKEGPSILRIQQVVRGDSAAYFCASSPPTRVPAYEQYFGPGTRLTVT.

The chain carries TRBV5-6 and TRBJ2-7; TCRdb reports TRBD2, a call that lacks DNA to check it against. This CDR3 contains 14 residues. No DNA appears here. Germline CDR1 and CDR2: SGHDT and YYEEEE. The CDR3 reads CASSLGGGSYEQYF. The full variable domain, in which reference TRBV5-6 and TRBJ2-7 provide the parts outside the CDR3, is DAGVTQSPTHLIKTRGQQVTLRCSPKSGHDTVSWYQQALGQGPQFIFQYYEEEERQRGNFPDRFSGHQFPNYSSELNVNALLLGDSALYLCASSLGGGSYEQYFGPGTRLTVT.

The chain joins TRBV7-2 to TRBJ2-7; TCRdb lists TRBD2, though no DNA is available to test this call. This CDR3 comprises 14 residues. Only the protein is available. Germline V CDR1 and CDR2: SGHTA, FQGNSA. This chain's CDR3 is CASSFQAGVYEQYF.

The V call is TRBV18, the J call TRBJ2-5; TCRdb designates TRBD1, a call that cannot be tested without DNA. The germline V gene encodes CDR1 KGHSH and CDR2 LQKENI. This CDR3 comprises 14 residues. DNA was not recorded. CDR3 in amino acids: CASSPQMYQETQYF. The full variable domain, with the rest looked up from reference TRBV18 and TRBJ2-5, is NAGVMQNPRHLVRRRGQEARLRCSPMKGHSHVYWYRQLPEEGLKFMVYLQKENIIDESGMPKERFSAEFPKEGPSILRIQQVVRGDSAAYFCASSPQMYQETQYFGPGTRLLVL.

V and J are TRBV19 and TRBJ1-1. Germline V CDR1 and CDR2: LNHDA, SQIVND (reference sequence). CDR3 length: 12 amino acids. The DNA is not on file. This CDR3 reads CATSGGRGEAFF.

The gene calls are TRBV27 and TRBJ1-4; as DNA is missing, the TRBD1 call by TCRdb cannot be tested. CDR1 MNHEY and CDR2 SMNVEV come from the germline V gene (reference sequence). The CDR3 is made up of 13 amino acids. No DNA is given. CDR3 loop: CASRLTGGEKLFF. Filled out from reference TRBV27 and TRBJ1-4, the complete variable domain reads EAQVTQNPRYLITVTGKKLTVTCSQNMNHEYMSWYRQDPGLGLRQIYYSMNVEVTDKGDVPEGYKVSRKEKRNFPLILESPSPNQTSLYFCASRLTGGEKLFFGSGTQLSVL.

The chain links TRBV7-6 to TRBJ2-1; TCRdb designates TRBD1, a call that cannot be tested without DNA. CDR3 length: 14 residues. Only the protein sequence is given. Germline V gives CDR1 SGHVS, CDR2 FNYEAQ. The CDR3 here is CASSLDQGYNEQFF.

The rearrangement uses TRBV6-5 and TRBJ2-7. The germline CDR1 and CDR2 sequences are MNHEY and SVGAGI. The CDR3 consists of 12 residues. No DNA is given. Here the CDR3 reads CASSLLGAEQYF.

This CDR3 reads CASSVGGLLRTDTQYF. The gene calls are TRBV19 and TRBJ2-3; TCRdb gives TRBD2 as the D gene, but with no DNA this cannot be confirmed. This CDR3 region has 16 residues. No nucleotide data were recorded. CDR1 is LNHDA and CDR2 is SQIVND in the germline V gene (reference sequence).

The J gene is TRBJ2-3, the V gene TRBV27; TCRdb proposes TRBD2, but this gene call is untestable without DNA. CDR1 and CDR2 from the germline V gene are MNHEY and SMNVEV (reference sequence). The CDR3 spans 14 residues. The coding DNA is unavailable. CDR3: CASRWSSSTDTQYF.